A selection of T cell receptor beta chains follows, all from one sample in a study of T cell responses to AZD1222 COVID-19 vaccine. TCRdb keeps only in-frame clones here, not all; method: immunoSEQ multiplex PCR. In the table there are around 190,000 clones, about 91% of which are singletons. The sequences come from peripheral blood, collected 28 days after the second AZD1222 dose. The receptor set was obtained from an adult who received the AZD1222 COVID-19 vaccine. Each CDR3 is given with its conserved first and last residue. Fields, in order: J gene, CDR3 length, D gene, V gene, CDR3 protein. A D gene is named only where the DNA matches it firmly.

J: TRBJ2-7
length: 12
D: NA
V: TRBV10-3
CDR3: CAISVKGYEQYF

J: TRBJ1-1
length: 13
D: TRBD1
V: TRBV29-1
CDR3: CSVVQAGGTEAFF

J: TRBJ2-7
length: 11
D: NA
V: TRBV6-5
CDR3: CASSYSDEQYF

J: TRBJ1-6
length: 12
D: NA
V: TRBV29-1
CDR3: CSVGGGDSPLHF

J: TRBJ2-5
length: 11
D: NA
V: TRBV18
CDR3: CASSPKETQYF

J: TRBJ2-3
length: 13
D: NA
V: TRBV10-1
CDR3: CASSYYSQDTQYF

J: TRBJ2-3
length: 16
D: TRBD2
V: TRBV19
CDR3: CASSAGLAGGGDTQYF

J: TRBJ2-2
length: 16
D: NA
V: TRBV15
CDR3: CATSRDQNRNTGELFF

J: TRBJ2-7
length: 14
D: TRBD2
V: TRBV5-1
CDR3: CASTLWEGHYEQYF

J: TRBJ2-7
length: 14
D: TRBD1
V: TRBV6-5
CDR3: CASSRTGANYEQYF

J: TRBJ1-1
length: 15
D: NA
V: TRBV3-1/TRBV3-2
CDR3: CASSQDVGGGTEAFF

J: TRBJ2-5
length: 16
D: TRBD2
V: TRBV7-3
CDR3: CASSPGTSGRSETQYF

J: TRBJ2-7
length: 12
D: NA
V: TRBV7-9
CDR3: CASSLGVYEQYF

J: TRBJ1-5
length: 14
D: TRBD1
V: TRBV2
CDR3: CASSPGQAGGPQHF

J: TRBJ2-1
length: 17
D: TRBD2
V: TRBV5-1
CDR3: CASSRGLAGRGSNEQFF

J: TRBJ1-6
length: 16
D: TRBD1
V: TRBV18
CDR3: CASSPIGQGGDSPLHF

J: TRBJ1-1
length: 13
D: NA
V: TRBV28
CDR3: CASTGQRGTEAFF

J: TRBJ2-1
length: 15
D: TRBD2
V: TRBV4-2
CDR3: CASSPGLAGYNEQFF

J: TRBJ2-2
length: 14
D: TRBD2
V: TRBV3-1/TRBV3-2
CDR3: CASRPSGSTGELFF

J: TRBJ2-7
length: 14
D: NA
V: TRBV9
CDR3: CASSPGTFSYEQYF

J: TRBJ1-5
length: 14
D: NA
V: TRBV10-3
CDR3: CASSTGDSNQPQHF

J: TRBJ1-4
length: 13
D: NA
V: TRBV2
CDR3: CASGTGRDEKLFF

J: TRBJ1-1
length: 15
D: NA
V: TRBV5-5
CDR3: CASSLASGQNTEAFF

J: TRBJ2-1
length: 12
D: TRBD1
V: TRBV5-1
CDR3: CASSLGDREQFF

J: TRBJ2-7
length: 15
D: NA
V: TRBV7-6
CDR3: CASSLGQGREYEQYF

J: TRBJ1-1
length: 16
D: TRBD1
V: TRBV27
CDR3: CASSSPGQGGDTEAFF

J: TRBJ1-2
length: 14
D: TRBD1
V: TRBV6-5
CDR3: CASSYRGLGYGYTF